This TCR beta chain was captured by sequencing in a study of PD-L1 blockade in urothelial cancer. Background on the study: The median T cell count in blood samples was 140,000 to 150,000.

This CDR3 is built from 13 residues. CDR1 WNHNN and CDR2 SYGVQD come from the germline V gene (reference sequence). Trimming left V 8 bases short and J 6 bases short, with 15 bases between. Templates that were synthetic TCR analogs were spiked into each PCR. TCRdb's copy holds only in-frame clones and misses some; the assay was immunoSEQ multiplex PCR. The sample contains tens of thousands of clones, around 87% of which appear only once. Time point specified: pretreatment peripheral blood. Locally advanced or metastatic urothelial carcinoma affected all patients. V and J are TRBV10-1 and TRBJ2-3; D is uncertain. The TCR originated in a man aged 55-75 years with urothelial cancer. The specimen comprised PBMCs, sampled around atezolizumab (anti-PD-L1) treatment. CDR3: CASSGPDMDTQYF. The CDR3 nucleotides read TGCGCCAGCTCTGGGCCAGACATGGATACGCAGTATTTT.